This TCR beta chain appears in the sequencing data of a study of CD8+CD57+ T cells in acquired aplastic anemia. The authors sequenced patients whose flow cytometry had shown CD8+CD57+ cell expansion. All participating patients were living with severe acquired aplastic anemia. The blood sampling took place in patients who had so far received no therapy. Genomic DNA constituted the template upon which TCR beta VDJ and CDR3 profiling was performed. TCRdb reprocessed the reads via MiXCR and lists one record per CDR3 protein. The sample holds 150,000 to 180,000 distinct CDR3 sequences, about 48% seen once. The sample consisted of sorted CD4+, CD8+, or CD8+CD57+ T cells (not recorded which) from PBMCs. The TCR was taken from a human donor with aplastic anemia.

The CDR3 reads CSVEGVKGAGAYNEQFF. The CDR3 coding sequence is TGCAGCGTTGAAGGAGTGAAGGGGGCCGGTGCCTACAATGAGCAGTTCTTC. The genes are TRBV29-1 and TRBJ2-1, with 7 bases fitting TRBD1. The CDR3 sequence is 17 residues long. The germline CDR1 and CDR2 sequences are SQVTM and ANQGSEA. Germline trimming cut 1 base from V and 2 bases from J; bases unmatched to any gene: 11.